This T cell receptor beta chain was sequenced during a study of brain T cells in children with intractable seizures. Study-level findings and limits: Viral specificity was inferred only from CDR3 similarity; HCMV serostatus was unknown.

Clones were read by immunoSEQ multiplex PCR, and TCRdb kept only the in-frame ones, dropping some. The sample includes 340,000 or so clones, roughly 93% of them seen just once. Per germline, CDR1 SGHNT and CDR2 YENEEA. The CDR3 loop spans 19 amino acids. V lost 5 bases and J 0 bases, leaving 25 bases between the germline ends. As to time point: blood from clinic visit 5 months post-surgery; TSC patient then seizure free. The sequenced cases were selected for having the highest brain T cell transcript signatures. Turning to this clone: Its cognate antigen is unknown.

The sequencing used peripheral blood, collected approximately 5 months after surgery. The rearrangement links TRBV11-3 to TRBJ2-5; D is tentatively TRBD1 or TRBD2 (5 bases each). The clonotype originates from a boy under three years old with tuberous sclerosis and intractable seizures. CDR3 in DNA: TGTGCCAGCAGCCTGAAACCGCAGGTGGGACCCCAGTACCAAGAGACCCAGTACTTC. Translated, it gives CASSLKPQVGPQYQETQYF.